The entry that follows covers one TCR beta chain sequence. Its antigen is unidentified. The record originates from a study of T-cell memory formation after mild COVID-19. About the research overall: Largely donor-specific sequence clusters came from two donors. Study conclusions and caveats: Whereas later expanders leaned CD4+, clones contracting day 15 to 85 showed a balanced CD4/CD8 makeup. Clones that contracted clustered mainly in CM and EM if CD4+ and in EMRA if CD8+.

CDR3 length equals 15 residues. V dropped 2 bases and J dropped 5 bases, with 15 bases sitting between them. From germline, CDR1 is SGHTA and CDR2 FQGTGA. TCRdb analysed the 5' RACE reads with MiXCR anew, one entry per CDR3 protein. The sample records around 150,000 distinct CDR3 sequences, roughly 28% being singletons. The source is an adult woman who had mild COVID-19 (a few samples of this study predate the infection). Cell type and time point are not known. The material sequenced was PBMCs or a T cell subset sorted from them (not recorded which). The rearrangement joins TRBV7-3 to TRBJ2-5, with D perhaps TRBD2 (6 bases). CDR3 protein: CASSLQSGTGETQYF. In DNA, the CDR3 is TGTGCCAGCAGCTTACAATCGGGGACTGGGGAGACCCAGTACTTC. The complete variable domain, with remaining parts taken from reference TRBV7-3 and TRBJ2-5, reads GAGVSQTPSNKVTEKGKYVELRCDPISGHTALYWYRQSLGQGPEFLIYFQGTGAADDSGLPNDRFFAVRPEGSVSTLKIQRTERGDSAVYLCASSLQSGTGETQYFGPGTRLLVL.